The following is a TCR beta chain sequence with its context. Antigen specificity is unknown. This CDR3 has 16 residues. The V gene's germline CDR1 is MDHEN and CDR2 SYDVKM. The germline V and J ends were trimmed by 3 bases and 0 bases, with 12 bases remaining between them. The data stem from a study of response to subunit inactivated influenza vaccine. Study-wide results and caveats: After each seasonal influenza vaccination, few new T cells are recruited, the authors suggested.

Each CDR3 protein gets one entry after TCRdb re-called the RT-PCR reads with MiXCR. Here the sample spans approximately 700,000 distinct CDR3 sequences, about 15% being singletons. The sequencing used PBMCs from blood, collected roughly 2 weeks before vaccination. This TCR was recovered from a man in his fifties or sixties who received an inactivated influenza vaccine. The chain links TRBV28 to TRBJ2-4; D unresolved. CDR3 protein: CASSFSGQIAKNIQYF. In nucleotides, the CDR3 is TGTGCCAGCAGTTTCTCCGGGCAAATAGCCAAAAACATTCAGTACTTC.